This T cell receptor (beta chain) was profiled in a study of control samples from healthy donors and cancer patients (dated by TCRdb to about 2020). The method was the immunoSEQ multiplex PCR assay. Not all clones reach the TCRdb copy of this immuneACCESS table, which keeps in-frame sequences only. Checked studies attribute under half of the gap to unresolved V genes and leave the rest unexplained. The sample table shows about 140,000 clones, and 91% are seen once. The top ten hold about 7.1% of the sample. For this clone: Its antigen is currently not known. Base qualities were left out, and no much larger clone turns up one base away.

The CDR3 runs 14 residues from the cysteine to the phenylalanine. Only the CDR3 part of the read is kept: 42 bases, read in frame from the first base. The germline V gene (reference sequence) yields MNHEY for CDR1 and SMNVEV for CDR2. The V and J ends are trimmed by 4 bases and 2 bases, leaving 11 bases between them. The TCR sequence derives from a man aged 18 to 29 in good health. The chain couples TRBV27 to TRBJ1-1, with no confidently assigned D gene. Material: blood. The nucleotide sequence reads as follows: TGTGCCAGCAGTTCCCGACAATTTAACACTGAAGCTTTCTTT. Its protein product is CASSSRQFNTEAFF.